This T cell receptor beta chain is from a study of cytomegalovirus exposure and HLA in healthy donors. Study results and limitations: In a later analysis, common viral pathogens appeared linked to several of the most significant clusters. A further, later analysis showed that HLA-associated TCR beta chains (compared with equally common others) were more clonally expanded.

A word on this clone: Its antigen remains unidentified.

The study ran its PCR with 60 Vbeta and 13 Jbeta primers. In the authors' workflow: Unique TCR beta chains totaled roughly 80 million in a later count, with around 10 million of them shared. Assay used: immunoSEQ multiplex PCR; TCRdb lists only in-frame clones, some missing. D and trimming were read from the DNA, whereas the V and J calls and clone size are those reported in that table. The data show around 200,000 clones, roughly 70% seen once. Germline lookup yields CDR1 MDHEN and CDR2 SYDVKM. V trimming: 4 bases; J trimming: 9 bases; junction bases outside the gene matches: 5. This CDR3 region has 12 residues.

Sequences were obtained from PBMCs. This TCR derives from a middle-aged man in good health and CMV-seropositive. The chain is built from TRBV28 and TRBJ1-1; 7 bases are a match to TRBD1. The CDR3 coding sequence is TGTGCCAGCAGTTATCGGGACAGTCAAGCTTTCTTT. Encoded protein: CASSYRDSQAFF.